The rows below give T cell receptor beta chains drawn from one sample of a study of Graves' ophthalmopathy and Graves' hyperthyroidism. TCRdb passed the multiplex PCR reads through MiXCR, listing each CDR3 protein once. The sample shows about 220,000 distinct CDR3 sequences, around a fifth of them seen only once. Sequenced sample: peripheral blood. These receptors were collected from a woman between 50 and 59 years old with Graves' ophthalmopathy. Both conserved end residues are part of each CDR3. The D gene is left open where the match is weak. Rows may omit the clone size; those that give it use once, few, many or a size class.

clone_size: few; j_call: TRBJ2-3; d_call: TRBD2; v_call: TRBV20-1; cdr3_aa: CSARTLAGVSTQYF; cdr3_nt: TGCAGTGCTAGAACGCTAGCGGGAGTGTCTACGCAGTATTTT
clone_size: many; j_call: TRBJ1-5; d_call: -; v_call: TRBV12-3/TRBV12-4; cdr3_aa: CASSPGDRTQHF; cdr3_nt: TGTGCCAGCAGTCCCGGAGACAGAACCCAGCATTTT
clone_size: many; j_call: TRBJ2-7; d_call: TRBD2; v_call: TRBV29-1; cdr3_aa: CSVESGLGLEQYF; cdr3_nt: TGCAGCGTTGAATCGGGACTAGGTTTGGAGCAGTACTTC
clone_size: many; j_call: TRBJ2-7; d_call: TRBD2; v_call: TRBV28; cdr3_aa: CASRSLAAEYEQYF; cdr3_nt: TGTGCCAGCAGATCACTAGCGGCAGAGTACGAGCAGTACTTC
clone_size: -; j_call: TRBJ1-1; d_call: -; v_call: TRBV18; cdr3_aa: CASSRGQWGGRSAEAFF; cdr3_nt: TGTGCCAGCTCACGCGGTCAGTGGGGGGGAAGGAGCGCTGAAGCTTTCTTT
clone_size: many; j_call: TRBJ2-7; d_call: -; v_call: TRBV20-1; cdr3_aa: CSARDPRGYEQYF; cdr3_nt: TGCAGTGCTAGAGATCCTCGTGGATACGAGCAGTACTTC
clone_size: few; j_call: TRBJ2-2; d_call: TRBD1; v_call: TRBV12-3/TRBV12-4; cdr3_aa: CASRLQGTTGELFF; cdr3_nt: TGTGCCAGCAGGCTACAGGGGACCACCGGGGAGCTGTTTTTT
clone_size: many; j_call: TRBJ1-5; d_call: TRBD1; v_call: TRBV6-4; cdr3_aa: CASSRDRNQPQHF; cdr3_nt: TGTGCCAGCAGCCGGGACAGAAATCAGCCCCAGCATTTT
clone_size: many; j_call: TRBJ1-5; d_call: TRBD1; v_call: TRBV7-2; cdr3_aa: CASSARQGNQPQHF; cdr3_nt: TGTGCCAGCAGCGCTCGACAGGGAAATCAGCCCCAGCATTTT
clone_size: -; j_call: TRBJ1-6; d_call: -; v_call: TRBV15; cdr3_aa: CATSRDRTEGSPLHF; cdr3_nt: TGTGCCACCAGCAGAGATAGGACAGAGGGTTCACCCCTCCACTTT
clone_size: many; j_call: TRBJ2-7; d_call: TRBD2; v_call: TRBV20-1; cdr3_aa: CSARGGGGRAYEQYF; cdr3_nt: TGCAGTGCTAGAGGGGGAGGCGGGAGGGCCTACGAGCAGTACTTC
clone_size: many; j_call: TRBJ2-5; d_call: -; v_call: TRBV20-1; cdr3_aa: CSARQGRETQYF; cdr3_nt: TGCAGTGCTAGACAGGGCAGGGAGACCCAGTACTTC
clone_size: many; j_call: TRBJ2-7; d_call: -; v_call: TRBV28; cdr3_aa: CASGPPGEQYF; cdr3_nt: TGTGCCAGCGGCCCTCCGGGGGAGCAGTACTTC
clone_size: many; j_call: TRBJ2-5; d_call: -; v_call: TRBV29-1; cdr3_aa: CSVEGPGPGLETQYF; cdr3_nt: TGCAGCGTTGAAGGGCCGGGCCCAGGTCTGGAGACCCAGTACTTC